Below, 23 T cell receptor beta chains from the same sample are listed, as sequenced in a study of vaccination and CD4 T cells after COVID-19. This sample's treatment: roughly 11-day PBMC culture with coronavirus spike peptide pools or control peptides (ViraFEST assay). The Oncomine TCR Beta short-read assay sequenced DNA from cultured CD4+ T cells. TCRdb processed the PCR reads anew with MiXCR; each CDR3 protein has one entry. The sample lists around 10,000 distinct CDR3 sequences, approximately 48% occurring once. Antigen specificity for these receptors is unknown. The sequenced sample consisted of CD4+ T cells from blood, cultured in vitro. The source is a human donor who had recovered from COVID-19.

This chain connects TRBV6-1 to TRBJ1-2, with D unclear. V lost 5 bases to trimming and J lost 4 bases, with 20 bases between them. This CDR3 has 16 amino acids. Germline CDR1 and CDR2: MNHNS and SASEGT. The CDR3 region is CASSNTEGRPTYGYTF. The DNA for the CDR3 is TGTGCCAGCAGTAATACCGAAGGACGGCCCACCTATGGCTACACCTTC.

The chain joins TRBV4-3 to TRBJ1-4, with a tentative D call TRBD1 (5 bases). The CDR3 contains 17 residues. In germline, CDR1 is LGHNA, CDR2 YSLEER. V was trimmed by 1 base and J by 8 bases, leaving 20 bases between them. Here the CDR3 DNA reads TGCGCCAGCAGCCAAGTTCCGACCCAGGGATGGCAGGAAAAACTGTTTTTT. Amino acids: CASSQVPTQGWQEKLFF.

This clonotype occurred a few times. The CDR3 nucleotides read TGTGCCACCACAAGCGGCAGGGTCCCGGATACGCAGTATTTT. This codes for CATTSGRVPDTQYF. The gene calls are TRBV24-1 and TRBJ2-3; D is perhaps TRBD1 or TRBD2 (5 bases each). CDR3 length: 14 residues. Germline CDR1 and CDR2: KGHDR and SFDVKD. V dropped 8 bases and J dropped 6 bases, with 17 bases sitting between them.

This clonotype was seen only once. CDR3 amino acids: CASSRTSGTKNIQYF. The CDR3 DNA is TGTGCCAGCAGCCGGACTAGCGGGACCAAAAACATTCAGTACTTC. The chain combines TRBV7-2 with TRBJ2-4; 12 bases are a match to TRBD2. Losses at the gene ends were 5 bases for V and 2 bases for J; bases not matched to a gene: 1. CDR3 length: 15 residues. In germline, CDR1 is SGHTA, CDR2 FQGNSA.

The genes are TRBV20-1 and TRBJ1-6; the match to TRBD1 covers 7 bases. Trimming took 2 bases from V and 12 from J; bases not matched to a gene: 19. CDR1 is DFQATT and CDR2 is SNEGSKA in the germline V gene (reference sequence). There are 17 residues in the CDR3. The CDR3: CSARSTGSIGRSRPLHF. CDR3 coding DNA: TGCAGTGCTAGATCGACAGGGAGTATCGGCCGTAGTCGACCCCTCCACTTT.

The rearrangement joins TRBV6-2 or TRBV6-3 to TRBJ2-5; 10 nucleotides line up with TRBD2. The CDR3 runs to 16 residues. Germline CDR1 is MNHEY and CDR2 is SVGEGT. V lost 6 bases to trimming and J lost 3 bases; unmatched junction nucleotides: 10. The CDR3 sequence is CASREGPLAGEETQYF. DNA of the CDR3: TGTGCCAGCAGAGAAGGACCTCTAGCGGGGGAAGAGACCCAGTACTTC.

The CDR3 here is CASSRSGTGGFGELFF. CDR3 DNA sequence: TGTGCCAGCAGCAGATCCGGGACAGGGGGATTCGGGGAGCTGTTTTTT. This chain connects TRBV5-4 to TRBJ2-2, with 11 bases that match TRBD1. This CDR3 contains 16 residues. The V gene end was trimmed by 4 bases and the J gene end by 7 bases; junction bases not matched to a gene: 9. Looked up from germline, CDR1 is SGHNT and CDR2 is YYREEE (reference sequence).

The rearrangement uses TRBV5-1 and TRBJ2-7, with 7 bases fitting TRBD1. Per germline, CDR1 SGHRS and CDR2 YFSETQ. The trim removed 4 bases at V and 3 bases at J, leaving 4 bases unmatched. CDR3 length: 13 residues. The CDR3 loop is CASSGTASYEQYF. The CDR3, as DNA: TGCGCCAGCAGCGGGACAGCTAGCTACGAGCAGTACTTC. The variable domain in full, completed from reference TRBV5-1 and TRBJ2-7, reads KAGVTQTPRYLIKTRGQQVTLSCSPISGHRSVSWYQQTPGQGLQFLFEYFSETQRNKGNFPGRFSGRQFSNSRSEMNVSTLELGDSALYLCASSGTASYEQYFGPGTRLTVT.

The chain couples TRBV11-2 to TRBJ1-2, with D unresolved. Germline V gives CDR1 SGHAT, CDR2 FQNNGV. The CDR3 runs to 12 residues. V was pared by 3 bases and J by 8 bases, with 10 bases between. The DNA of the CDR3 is TGTGCCAGCAGCTTTGCCAGTGGAGGCTACACCTTC. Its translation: CASSFASGGYTF.

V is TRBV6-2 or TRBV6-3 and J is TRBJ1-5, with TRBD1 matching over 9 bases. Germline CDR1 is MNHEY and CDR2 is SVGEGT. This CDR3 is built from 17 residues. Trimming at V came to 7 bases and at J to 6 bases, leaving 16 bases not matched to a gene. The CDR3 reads CASKNPRSQGASQPQHF. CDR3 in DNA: TGTGCCAGCAAAAACCCCCGCTCACAGGGGGCGAGTCAGCCCCAGCATTTT.

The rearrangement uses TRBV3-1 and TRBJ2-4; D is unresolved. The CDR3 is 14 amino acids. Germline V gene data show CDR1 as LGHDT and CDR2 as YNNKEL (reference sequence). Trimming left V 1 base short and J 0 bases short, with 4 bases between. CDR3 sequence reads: CASSQGLAKNIQYF. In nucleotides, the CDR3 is TGTGCCAGCAGCCAAGGTCTAGCCAAAAACATTCAGTACTTC.

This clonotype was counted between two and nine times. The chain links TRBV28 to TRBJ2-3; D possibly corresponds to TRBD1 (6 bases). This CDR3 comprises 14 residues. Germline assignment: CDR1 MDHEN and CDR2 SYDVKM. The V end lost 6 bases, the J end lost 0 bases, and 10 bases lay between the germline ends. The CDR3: CASRIRGSTDTQYF. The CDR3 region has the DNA TGTGCCAGCAGGATAAGGGGGAGCACAGATACGCAGTATTTT.

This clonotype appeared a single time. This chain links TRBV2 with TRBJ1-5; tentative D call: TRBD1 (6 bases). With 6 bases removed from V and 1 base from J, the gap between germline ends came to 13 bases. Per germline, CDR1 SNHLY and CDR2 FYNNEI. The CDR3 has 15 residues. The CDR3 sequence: CASRRTVASNQPQHF. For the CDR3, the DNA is TGTGCCAGCAGACGGACAGTGGCCAGCAATCAGCCCCAGCATTTT.

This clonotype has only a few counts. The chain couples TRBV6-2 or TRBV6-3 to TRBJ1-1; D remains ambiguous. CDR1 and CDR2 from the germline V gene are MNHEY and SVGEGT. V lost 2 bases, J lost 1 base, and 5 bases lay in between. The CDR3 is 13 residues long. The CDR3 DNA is TGTGCCAGCAGTTACCTAGGGAACACTGAAGCTTTCTTT. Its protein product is CASSYLGNTEAFF.

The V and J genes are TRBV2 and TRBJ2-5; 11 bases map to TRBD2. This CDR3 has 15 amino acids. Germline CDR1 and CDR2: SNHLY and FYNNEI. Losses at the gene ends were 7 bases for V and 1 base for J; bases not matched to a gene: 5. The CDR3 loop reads CASKASGGFQETQYF. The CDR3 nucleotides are TGTGCCAGCAAGGCTAGCGGGGGGTTCCAAGAGACCCAGTACTTC.

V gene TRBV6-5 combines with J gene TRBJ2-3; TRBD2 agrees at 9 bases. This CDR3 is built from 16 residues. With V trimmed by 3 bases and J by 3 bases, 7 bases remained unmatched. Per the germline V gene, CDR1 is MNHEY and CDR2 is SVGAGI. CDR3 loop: CASSYVAGGGTDTQYF. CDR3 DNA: TGTGCCAGCAGTTATGTGGCGGGGGGGGGAACAGATACGCAGTATTTT.

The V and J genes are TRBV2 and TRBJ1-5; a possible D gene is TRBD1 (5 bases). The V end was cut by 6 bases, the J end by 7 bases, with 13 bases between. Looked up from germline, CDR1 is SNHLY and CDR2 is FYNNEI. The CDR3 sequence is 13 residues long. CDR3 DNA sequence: TGTGCCAGCAGGGTGCAGGGAAACCAGCCCCAGCATTTT. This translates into CASRVQGNQPQHF.

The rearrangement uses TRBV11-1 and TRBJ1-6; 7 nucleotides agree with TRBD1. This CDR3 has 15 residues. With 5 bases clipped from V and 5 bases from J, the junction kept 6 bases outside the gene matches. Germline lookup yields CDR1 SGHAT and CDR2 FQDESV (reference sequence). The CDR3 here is CASSLRQGDNSPLHF. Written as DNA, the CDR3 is TGTGCCAGCAGCCTGCGACAGGGCGATAATTCACCCCTCCACTTT.

The CDR3: CASSQETENYGYTF. CDR3 nucleotides: TGCGCCAGCAGCCAAGAAACGGAGAACTATGGCTACACCTTC. The chain recombines TRBV4-3 with TRBJ1-2, with D unclear. Germline CDR1 LGHNA, CDR2 YSLEER. There are 14 residues in the CDR3. Trimming removed 0 bases from V and 2 bases from J, with 7 bases in between.

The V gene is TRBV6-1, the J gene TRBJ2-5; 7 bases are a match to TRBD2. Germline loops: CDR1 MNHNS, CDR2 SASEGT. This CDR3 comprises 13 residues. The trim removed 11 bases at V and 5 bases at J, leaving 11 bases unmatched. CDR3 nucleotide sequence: TGTGCCCAGGGAGGGACCGGTCGGGAGACCCAGTACTTC. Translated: CAQGGTGRETQYF.

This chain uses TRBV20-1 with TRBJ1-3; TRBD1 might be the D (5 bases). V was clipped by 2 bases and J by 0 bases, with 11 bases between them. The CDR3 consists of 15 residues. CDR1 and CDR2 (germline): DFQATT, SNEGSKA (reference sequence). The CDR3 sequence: CSARTGQSSGNTIYF. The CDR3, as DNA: TGCAGTGCTAGAACAGGTCAGAGCTCTGGAAACACCATATATTTT.

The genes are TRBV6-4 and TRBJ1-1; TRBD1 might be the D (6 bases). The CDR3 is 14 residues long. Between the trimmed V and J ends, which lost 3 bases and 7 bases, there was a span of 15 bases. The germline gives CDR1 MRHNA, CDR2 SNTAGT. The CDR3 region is CASSEGWGRDEAFF. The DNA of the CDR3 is TGTGCCAGCAGTGAAGGCTGGGGGCGGGATGAAGCTTTCTTT.

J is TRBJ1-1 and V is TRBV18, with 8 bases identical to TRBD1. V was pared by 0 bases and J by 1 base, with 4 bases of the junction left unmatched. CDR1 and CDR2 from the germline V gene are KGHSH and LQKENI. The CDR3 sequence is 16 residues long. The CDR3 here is CASSPPLGQGNTEAFF. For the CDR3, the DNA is TGTGCCAGCTCACCACCACTTGGACAGGGGAACACTGAAGCTTTCTTT.